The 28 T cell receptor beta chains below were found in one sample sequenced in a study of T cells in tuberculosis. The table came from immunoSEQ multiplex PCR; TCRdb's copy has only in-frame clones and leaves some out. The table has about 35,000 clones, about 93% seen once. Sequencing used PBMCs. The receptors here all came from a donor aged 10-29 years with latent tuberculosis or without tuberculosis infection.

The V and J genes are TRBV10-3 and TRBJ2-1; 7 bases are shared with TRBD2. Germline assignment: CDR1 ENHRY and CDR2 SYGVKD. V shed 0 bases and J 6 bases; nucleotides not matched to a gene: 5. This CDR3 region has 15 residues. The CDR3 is CAISESRDYTNEQFF. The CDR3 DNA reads TGTGCCATCAGTGAGTCGAGGGACTACACCAATGAGCAGTTCTTC.

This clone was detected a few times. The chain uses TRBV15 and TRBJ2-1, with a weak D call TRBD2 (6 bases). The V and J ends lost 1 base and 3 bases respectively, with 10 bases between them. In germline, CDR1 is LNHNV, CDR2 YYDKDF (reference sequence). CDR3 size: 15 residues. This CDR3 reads CATSRVGGSYNEQFF. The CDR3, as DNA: TGTGCCACCAGCAGAGTGGGGGGAAGCTACAATGAGCAGTTCTTC.

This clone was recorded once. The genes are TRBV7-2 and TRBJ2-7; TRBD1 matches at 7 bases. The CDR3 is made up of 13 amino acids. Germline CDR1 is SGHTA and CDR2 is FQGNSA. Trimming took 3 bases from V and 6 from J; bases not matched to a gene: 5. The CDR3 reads CASSLTGKSEQYF. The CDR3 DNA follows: TGTGCCAGCAGCTTGACAGGGAAATCCGAGCAGTACTTC.

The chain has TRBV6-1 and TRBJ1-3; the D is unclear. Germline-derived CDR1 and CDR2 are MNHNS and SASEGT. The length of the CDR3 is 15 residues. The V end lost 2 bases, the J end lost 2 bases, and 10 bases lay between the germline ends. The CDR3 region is CASSEPSQAGNTIYF. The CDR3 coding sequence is TGTGCCAGCAGTGAACCGAGCCAGGCTGGAAACACCATATATTTT.

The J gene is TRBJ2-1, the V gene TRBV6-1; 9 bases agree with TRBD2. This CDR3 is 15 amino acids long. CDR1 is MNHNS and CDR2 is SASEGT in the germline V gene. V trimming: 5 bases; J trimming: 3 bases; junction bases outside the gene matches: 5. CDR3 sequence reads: CASSNERGVYNEQFF. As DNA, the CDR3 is TGTGCCAGCAGTAATGAGCGGGGGGTCTACAATGAGCAGTTCTTC.

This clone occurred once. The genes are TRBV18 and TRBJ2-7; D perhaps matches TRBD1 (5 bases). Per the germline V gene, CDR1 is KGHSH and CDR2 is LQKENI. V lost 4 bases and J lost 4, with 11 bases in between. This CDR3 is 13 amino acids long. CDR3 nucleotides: TGTGCCAGCTCACAGGGGCATGGATACGAGCAGTACTTC. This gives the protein CASSQGHGYEQYF. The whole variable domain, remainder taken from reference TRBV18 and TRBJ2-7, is NAGVMQNPRHLVRRRGQEARLRCSPMKGHSHVYWYRQLPEEGLKFMVYLQKENIIDESGMPKERFSAEFPKEGPSILRIQQVVRGDSAAYFCASSQGHGYEQYFGPGTRLTVT.

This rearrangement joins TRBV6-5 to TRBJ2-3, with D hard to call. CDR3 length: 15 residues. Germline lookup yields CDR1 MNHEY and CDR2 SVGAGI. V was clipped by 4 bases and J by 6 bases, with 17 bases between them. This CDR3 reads CASSSYRVEVDTQYF. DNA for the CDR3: TGTGCCAGCAGTTCGTATCGGGTTGAAGTGGATACGCAGTATTTT.

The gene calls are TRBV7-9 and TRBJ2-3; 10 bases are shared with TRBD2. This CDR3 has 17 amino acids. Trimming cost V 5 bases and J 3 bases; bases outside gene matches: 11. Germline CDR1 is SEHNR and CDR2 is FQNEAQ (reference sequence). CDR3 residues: CASSPTSSGGGTDTQYF. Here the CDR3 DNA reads TGTGCCAGCAGCCCTACCTCTAGCGGGGGTGGTACAGATACGCAGTATTTT.

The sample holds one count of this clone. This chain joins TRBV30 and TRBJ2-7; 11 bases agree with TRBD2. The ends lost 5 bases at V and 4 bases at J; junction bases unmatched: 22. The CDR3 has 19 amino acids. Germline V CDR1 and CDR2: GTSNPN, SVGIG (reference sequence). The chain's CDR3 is CAWGSSLHRGGLAEYEQYF. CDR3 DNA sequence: TGTGCCTGGGGTTCCAGTCTCCACCGGGGGGGACTAGCGGAATACGAGCAGTACTTC.

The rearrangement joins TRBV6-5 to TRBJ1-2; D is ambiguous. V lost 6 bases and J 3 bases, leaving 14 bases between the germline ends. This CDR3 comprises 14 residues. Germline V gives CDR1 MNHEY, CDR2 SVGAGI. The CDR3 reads CASRISGGYYGYTF. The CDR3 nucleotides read TGTGCCAGCAGAATCTCAGGTGGCTACTATGGCTACACCTTC.

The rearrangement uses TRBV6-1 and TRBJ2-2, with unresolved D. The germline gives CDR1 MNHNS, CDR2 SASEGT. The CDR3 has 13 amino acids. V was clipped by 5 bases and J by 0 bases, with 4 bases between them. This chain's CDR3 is CASSSPNTGELFF. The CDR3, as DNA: TGTGCCAGCAGTAGCCCGAACACCGGGGAGCTGTTTTTT.

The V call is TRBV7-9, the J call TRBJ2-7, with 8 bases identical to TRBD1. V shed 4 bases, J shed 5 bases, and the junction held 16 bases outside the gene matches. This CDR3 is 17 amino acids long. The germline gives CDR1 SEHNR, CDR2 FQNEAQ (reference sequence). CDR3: CASSSTDRAKALDEQYF. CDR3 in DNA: TGTGCCAGCAGCTCAACGGACAGGGCCAAGGCCCTGGACGAGCAGTACTTC.

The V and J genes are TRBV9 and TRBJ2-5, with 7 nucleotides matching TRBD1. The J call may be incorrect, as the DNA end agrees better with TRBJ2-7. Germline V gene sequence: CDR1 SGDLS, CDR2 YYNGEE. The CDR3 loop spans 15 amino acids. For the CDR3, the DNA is TGTGCCAGCAGCGTAGAAGGGGGCCTCTCCTACGAGCAGTACTTC. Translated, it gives CASSVEGGLSYEQYF.

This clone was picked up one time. DNA of the CDR3: TGTGCCAGCAGCTTGGTTCAGGGGGCGAACACCGGGGAGCTGTTTTTT. Its protein is CASSLVQGANTGELFF. The chain employs TRBV5-6 and TRBJ2-2, with TRBD1 matching over 7 bases. Germline V gene sequence: CDR1 SGHDT, CDR2 YYEEEE. V shed 0 bases, J shed 0 bases, and the junction held 2 bases outside the gene matches. The CDR3 contains 16 residues.

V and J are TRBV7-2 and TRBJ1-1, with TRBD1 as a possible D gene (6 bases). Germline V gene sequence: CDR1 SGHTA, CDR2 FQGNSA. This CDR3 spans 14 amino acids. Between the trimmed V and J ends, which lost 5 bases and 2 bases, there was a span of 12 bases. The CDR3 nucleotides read TGTGCCAGCAGCCCGGACAGCGCCAACACTGAAGCTTTCTTT. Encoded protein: CASSPDSANTEAFF.

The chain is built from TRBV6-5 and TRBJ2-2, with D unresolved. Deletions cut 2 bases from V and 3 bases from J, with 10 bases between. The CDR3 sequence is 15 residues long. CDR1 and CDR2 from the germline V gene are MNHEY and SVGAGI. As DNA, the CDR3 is TGTGCCAGCAGTTACAATTCCCCGGACACCGGGGAGCTGTTTTTT. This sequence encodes CASSYNSPDTGELFF.

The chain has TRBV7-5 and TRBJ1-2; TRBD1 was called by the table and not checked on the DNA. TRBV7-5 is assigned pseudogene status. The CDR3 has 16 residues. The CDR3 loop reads CVRSDHFLQGHSGYTF. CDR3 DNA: TGTGTCAGAAGCGACCATTTCCTACAGGGGCATAGCGGCTACACCTTC.

The DNA of the CDR3 is TGTGCAAGTCGCTTAGCTTACCCGGACTACTCTGGAAACACCATATATTTT. Translating it yields CASRLAYPDYSGNTIYF. The V call is TRBV12-2, the J call TRBJ1-3. TRBV12-2 is a listed pseudogene. The CDR3 is made up of 17 amino acids.

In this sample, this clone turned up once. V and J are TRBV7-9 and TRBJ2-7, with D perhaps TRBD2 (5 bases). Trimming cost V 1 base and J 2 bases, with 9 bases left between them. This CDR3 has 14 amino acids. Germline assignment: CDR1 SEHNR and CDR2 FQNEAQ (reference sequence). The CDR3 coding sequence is TGTGCCAGCAGCTTAGGTACGGGAACCTACGAGCAGTACTTC. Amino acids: CASSLGTGTYEQYF.

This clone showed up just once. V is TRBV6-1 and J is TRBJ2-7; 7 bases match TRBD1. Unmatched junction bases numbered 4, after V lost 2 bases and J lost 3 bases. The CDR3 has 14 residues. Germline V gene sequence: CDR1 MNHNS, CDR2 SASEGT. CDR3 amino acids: CASSERGRFYEQYF. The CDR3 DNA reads TGTGCCAGCAGTGAAAGGGGGCGCTTCTACGAGCAGTACTTC.

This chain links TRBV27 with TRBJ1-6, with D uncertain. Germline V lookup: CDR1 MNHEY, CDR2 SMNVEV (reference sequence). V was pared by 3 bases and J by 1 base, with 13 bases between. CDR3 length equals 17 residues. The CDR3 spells CASSFILTRSYNSPLHF. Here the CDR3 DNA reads TGTGCCAGCAGTTTCATCCTTACCAGGTCCTATAATTCACCCCTCCACTTT.

The CDR3 region has the DNA TGTGCCAGCAGTGAAGCAGCACTGAACTATGGCTACACCTTC. Amino acids: CASSEAALNYGYTF. This rearrangement joins TRBV6-1 to TRBJ1-2; D is unclear. CDR3 length equals 14 residues. Per the germline V gene, CDR1 is MNHNS and CDR2 is SASEGT. The V and J ends lost 0 bases and 2 bases respectively, with 7 bases between them.

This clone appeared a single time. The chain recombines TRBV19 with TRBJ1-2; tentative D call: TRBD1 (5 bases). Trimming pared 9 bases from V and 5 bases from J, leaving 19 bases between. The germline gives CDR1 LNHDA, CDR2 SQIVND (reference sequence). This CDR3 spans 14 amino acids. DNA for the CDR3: TGTGCCAGCCAGGGCGACAGAGAACTATATGGCTACACCTTC. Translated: CASQGDRELYGYTF.

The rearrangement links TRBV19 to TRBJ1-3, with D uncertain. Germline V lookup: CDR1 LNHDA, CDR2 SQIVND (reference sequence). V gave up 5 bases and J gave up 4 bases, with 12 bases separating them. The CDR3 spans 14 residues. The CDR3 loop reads CASSAASRGNTIYF. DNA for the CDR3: TGTGCCAGTAGTGCCGCCAGCAGGGGAAACACCATATATTTT.

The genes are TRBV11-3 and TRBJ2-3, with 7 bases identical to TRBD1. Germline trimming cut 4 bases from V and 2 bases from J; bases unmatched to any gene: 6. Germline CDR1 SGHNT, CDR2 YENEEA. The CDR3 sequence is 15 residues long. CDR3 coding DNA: TGTGCCAGCAGCTCCACAGGGGCCAACACAGATACGCAGTATTTT. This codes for CASSSTGANTDTQYF.

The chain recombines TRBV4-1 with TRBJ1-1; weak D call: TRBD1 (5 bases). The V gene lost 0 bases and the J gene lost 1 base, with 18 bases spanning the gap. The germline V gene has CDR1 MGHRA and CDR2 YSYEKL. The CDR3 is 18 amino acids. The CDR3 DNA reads TGCGCCAGCAGCCAAGATTTTGGCAGGGAGGTTCCGAACACTGAAGCTTTCTTT. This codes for CASSQDFGREVPNTEAFF.

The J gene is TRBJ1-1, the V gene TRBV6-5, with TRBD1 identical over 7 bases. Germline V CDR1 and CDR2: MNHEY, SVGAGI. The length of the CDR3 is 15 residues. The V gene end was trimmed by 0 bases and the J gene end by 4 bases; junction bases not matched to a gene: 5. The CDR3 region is CASSYSTGIITEAFF. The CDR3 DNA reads TGTGCCAGCAGTTACTCGACAGGGATTATCACTGAAGCTTTCTTT.

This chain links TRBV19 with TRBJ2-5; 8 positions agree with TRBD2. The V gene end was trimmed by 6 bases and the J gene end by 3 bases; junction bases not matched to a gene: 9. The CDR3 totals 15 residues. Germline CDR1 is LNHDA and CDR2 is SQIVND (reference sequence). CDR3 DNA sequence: TGTGCCAGTAGCTCGGCGGGGGGCTGGAAAGAGACCCAGTACTTC. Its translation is CASSSAGGWKETQYF.